This T cell receptor beta chain comes out of a study of low-dose radiotherapy and immunotherapy resistance in tumors. Time point given: before trial treatment. This clonotype appeared many times. The CDR3 length is 14 residues. CDR1 is MDHEN, CDR2 SYDVKM, per germline. After removal of 3 bases from V and 1 base from J, the junction contained 2 bases not matched to a gene. TRAV- and TRBV-specific primers, spanning alpha and beta chains, primed first-strand cDNA. Using a constant-region primer together with a V-primer adapter, TCRs were subjected to approximately 20 PCR cycles of amplification. TCRdb re-analysed the reads in MiXCR, keeping a single row per CDR3 protein. The sample consists of over 55,000 distinct CDR3 sequences, around a third of them appearing once.

The chain carries TRBV28 and TRBJ2-5, with 7 bases identical to TRBD1. The sequences come from PBMCs, collected before treatment. The sequence derives from a female donor with ovarian cancer. The CDR3 spells CASSLRTGQETQYF. CDR3 coding DNA: TGTGCCAGCAGTTTGCGGACAGGCCAAGAGACCCAGTACTTC.